These 14 T cell receptor beta chains were all obtained from the same sample, sequenced in a study of PD-1 blockade in classical Hodgkin lymphoma. The data were produced by immunoSEQ multiplex PCR, yet TCRdb's version contains in-frame clones alone and is incomplete. The sample includes 95,000 or so clones, around four fifths of them seen just once. Brentuximab vedotin exposure varied among the patients, all of whom had relapsed after autologous stem cell transplantation. The specimen comprised peripheral blood mononuclear cells (PBMCs), sampled at baseline. The receptors were gathered from a human donor with classical Hodgkin lymphoma.

V is TRBV4-2 and J is TRBJ2-1, with 10 bases fitting TRBD2. From germline, CDR1 is LGHNA and CDR2 YNFKEQ. CDR3 size: 17 residues. The V and J ends lost 3 bases and 6 bases, in that order; junction bases with no gene match: 11. Here the CDR3 reads CASSQPPSGSFGNEQFF. DNA of the CDR3: TGTGCCAGCAGCCAGCCCCCTAGCGGGAGTTTCGGCAATGAGCAGTTCTTC.

The V and J genes are TRBV7-6 and TRBJ2-7, with D possibly matching TRBD1 (5 bases). The CDR3 totals 12 residues. Trimming removed 5 bases at V and 9 bases at J, with 14 bases between. CDR1 and CDR2 from the germline V gene are SGHVS and FNYEAQ. Here the CDR3 DNA reads TGTGCCAGCAGCGAAGACAGCACGAGGCAGTACTTC. It is translated as CASSEDSTRQYF.

The V call is TRBV18, the J call TRBJ2-7; D might be TRBD1 (6 bases). The CDR3 spans 15 residues. Trimming shortened V by 1 base and J by 6 bases, and 16 bases separated the two germline ends. Germline V lookup: CDR1 KGHSH, CDR2 LQKENI. The CDR3 is CASSPLASTGLEQYF. The CDR3 coding sequence is TGTGCCAGCTCACCACTTGCATCGACAGGTCTCGAGCAGTACTTC.

Concerning this clone: The sample carries other DNA sequences with the same CDR3. The chain employs TRBV5-1 and TRBJ1-1, with D uncertain. Germline V gene lookup returns CDR1 SGHRS and CDR2 YFSETQ. V lost 6 bases to trimming and J lost 1 base, with 4 bases between them. The CDR3 extends over 11 amino acids. CDR3 sequence: CASTGNTEAFF. DNA of the CDR3: TGCGCCAGCACCGGGAACACTGAAGCTTTCTTT.

This clone was seen once. This chain uses TRBV4-3 with TRBJ2-3; TRBD2 matches at 12 bases. The junction had 7 bases not matched to a gene; V was cut back by 2 bases and J by 4 bases. The CDR3 runs to 17 residues. Germline lookup yields CDR1 LGHNA and CDR2 YSLEER. CDR3 sequence reads: CASSQQTSGGGADTQYF. As DNA, the CDR3 is TGCGCCAGCAGCCAACAGACTAGCGGGGGCGGGGCAGATACGCAGTATTTT.

The rearrangement joins TRBV6-1 to TRBJ1-2; D perhaps matches TRBD1 (6 bases). Trimming shortened V by 6 bases and J by 0 bases, and 8 bases separated the two germline ends. Germline-derived CDR1 and CDR2 are MNHNS and SASEGT. The CDR3 is 13 amino acids. The CDR3 DNA follows: TGTGCCAGCAGGGACAGCGCTAACTATGGCTACACCTTC. Residues: CASRDSANYGYTF.

The chain carries TRBV7-3 and TRBJ2-3, with a possible D match to TRBD2 (6 bases). The CDR3 length is 15 residues. Deletions cut 5 bases from V and 2 bases from J, with 14 bases between. Germline lookup yields CDR1 SGHTA and CDR2 FQGTGA. In DNA, the CDR3 is TGTGCCAGCAGCCCCGGTACGGGACTCACAGATACGCAGTATTTT. Translated, it gives CASSPGTGLTDTQYF.

The J gene is TRBJ1-5, the V gene TRBV7-8; the D is unclear. V shed 10 bases and J shed 2 bases, with 12 bases lying between them. CDR1 and CDR2 from the germline V gene are SGHVS and FQNEAQ. The CDR3 consists of 13 residues. CDR3 sequence reads: CATCEGGNQPQHF. The DNA of the CDR3 is TGTGCCACGTGCGAGGGAGGCAATCAGCCCCAGCATTTT. The full variable domain, rest sourced from reference TRBV7-8 and TRBJ1-5, is GAGVSQSPRYKVAKRGQDVALRCDPISGHVSLFWYQQALGQGPEFLTYFQNEAQLDKSGLPSDRFFAERPEGSVSTLKIQRTQQEDSAVYLCATCEGGNQPQHFGDGTRLSIL.

V and J are TRBV2 and TRBJ2-3, with 8 bases identical to TRBD2. The CDR3 has 14 amino acids. Germline-derived CDR1 and CDR2 are SNHLY and FYNNEI. The trim removed 5 bases at V and 3 bases at J, leaving 4 bases unmatched. The CDR3 loop is CASSSSGTTDTQYF. The CDR3 region has the DNA TGTGCCAGCAGTAGTAGCGGGACTACAGATACGCAGTATTTT.

The J gene is TRBJ2-1, the V gene TRBV5-1; 8 nucleotides align to TRBD1. This CDR3 has 17 residues. CDR1 SGHRS and CDR2 YFSETQ come from the germline V gene. The J segment lost 9 bases and the V segment lost 3 bases, leaving 17 bases of the junction unmatched. The CDR3: CASSSAPGTGSLPEQFF. The DNA for the CDR3 is TGCGCCAGCAGCTCCGCGCCCGGGACAGGCAGCCTCCCTGAGCAGTTCTTC.

The chain is built from TRBV10-3 and TRBJ2-2; D is undetermined. V was pared by 7 bases and J by 3 bases, with 12 bases between. The CDR3 runs 14 residues. Germline V gives CDR1 ENHRY, CDR2 SYGVKD. CDR3 nucleotide sequence: TGTGCCATCAAAGGGCAGGCCGACACCGGGGAGCTGTTTTTT. Its protein is CAIKGQADTGELFF.

This rearrangement joins TRBV11-3 to TRBJ2-1; D possibly corresponds to TRBD1 (6 bases). The CDR3 covers 13 residues. Germline assignment: CDR1 SGHNT and CDR2 YENEEA. V lost 0 bases and J lost 9, with 9 bases in between. As DNA, the CDR3 is TGTGCCAGCAGCTTAGAACAGGGTAGTGAGCAGTTCTTC. It encodes CASSLEQGSEQFF.

In its sample, this clone was seen once. The gene calls are TRBV21-1 and TRBJ2-5; the table calls TRBD2, which could not be checked here. TRBV21-1 is described as a pseudogene. CDR3 length: 16 residues. The DNA of the CDR3 is TGTGCCAGCAGCAAAGCTTGGCTAGCGGGGCAAGAGACCCAGTACTTC. Protein: CASSKAWLAGQETQYF.

The rearrangement links TRBV11-3 to TRBJ2-5; 13 bases map to TRBD2. The ends lost 5 bases at V and 4 bases at J; junction bases unmatched: 13. This CDR3 comprises 18 residues. Germline V gene sequence: CDR1 SGHNT, CDR2 YENEEA. CDR3 DNA: TGTGCCAGCAGCCCTCGGACTAGCGGGAGAAACGGGGCAGAGACCCAGTACTTC. This codes for CASSPRTSGRNGAETQYF.